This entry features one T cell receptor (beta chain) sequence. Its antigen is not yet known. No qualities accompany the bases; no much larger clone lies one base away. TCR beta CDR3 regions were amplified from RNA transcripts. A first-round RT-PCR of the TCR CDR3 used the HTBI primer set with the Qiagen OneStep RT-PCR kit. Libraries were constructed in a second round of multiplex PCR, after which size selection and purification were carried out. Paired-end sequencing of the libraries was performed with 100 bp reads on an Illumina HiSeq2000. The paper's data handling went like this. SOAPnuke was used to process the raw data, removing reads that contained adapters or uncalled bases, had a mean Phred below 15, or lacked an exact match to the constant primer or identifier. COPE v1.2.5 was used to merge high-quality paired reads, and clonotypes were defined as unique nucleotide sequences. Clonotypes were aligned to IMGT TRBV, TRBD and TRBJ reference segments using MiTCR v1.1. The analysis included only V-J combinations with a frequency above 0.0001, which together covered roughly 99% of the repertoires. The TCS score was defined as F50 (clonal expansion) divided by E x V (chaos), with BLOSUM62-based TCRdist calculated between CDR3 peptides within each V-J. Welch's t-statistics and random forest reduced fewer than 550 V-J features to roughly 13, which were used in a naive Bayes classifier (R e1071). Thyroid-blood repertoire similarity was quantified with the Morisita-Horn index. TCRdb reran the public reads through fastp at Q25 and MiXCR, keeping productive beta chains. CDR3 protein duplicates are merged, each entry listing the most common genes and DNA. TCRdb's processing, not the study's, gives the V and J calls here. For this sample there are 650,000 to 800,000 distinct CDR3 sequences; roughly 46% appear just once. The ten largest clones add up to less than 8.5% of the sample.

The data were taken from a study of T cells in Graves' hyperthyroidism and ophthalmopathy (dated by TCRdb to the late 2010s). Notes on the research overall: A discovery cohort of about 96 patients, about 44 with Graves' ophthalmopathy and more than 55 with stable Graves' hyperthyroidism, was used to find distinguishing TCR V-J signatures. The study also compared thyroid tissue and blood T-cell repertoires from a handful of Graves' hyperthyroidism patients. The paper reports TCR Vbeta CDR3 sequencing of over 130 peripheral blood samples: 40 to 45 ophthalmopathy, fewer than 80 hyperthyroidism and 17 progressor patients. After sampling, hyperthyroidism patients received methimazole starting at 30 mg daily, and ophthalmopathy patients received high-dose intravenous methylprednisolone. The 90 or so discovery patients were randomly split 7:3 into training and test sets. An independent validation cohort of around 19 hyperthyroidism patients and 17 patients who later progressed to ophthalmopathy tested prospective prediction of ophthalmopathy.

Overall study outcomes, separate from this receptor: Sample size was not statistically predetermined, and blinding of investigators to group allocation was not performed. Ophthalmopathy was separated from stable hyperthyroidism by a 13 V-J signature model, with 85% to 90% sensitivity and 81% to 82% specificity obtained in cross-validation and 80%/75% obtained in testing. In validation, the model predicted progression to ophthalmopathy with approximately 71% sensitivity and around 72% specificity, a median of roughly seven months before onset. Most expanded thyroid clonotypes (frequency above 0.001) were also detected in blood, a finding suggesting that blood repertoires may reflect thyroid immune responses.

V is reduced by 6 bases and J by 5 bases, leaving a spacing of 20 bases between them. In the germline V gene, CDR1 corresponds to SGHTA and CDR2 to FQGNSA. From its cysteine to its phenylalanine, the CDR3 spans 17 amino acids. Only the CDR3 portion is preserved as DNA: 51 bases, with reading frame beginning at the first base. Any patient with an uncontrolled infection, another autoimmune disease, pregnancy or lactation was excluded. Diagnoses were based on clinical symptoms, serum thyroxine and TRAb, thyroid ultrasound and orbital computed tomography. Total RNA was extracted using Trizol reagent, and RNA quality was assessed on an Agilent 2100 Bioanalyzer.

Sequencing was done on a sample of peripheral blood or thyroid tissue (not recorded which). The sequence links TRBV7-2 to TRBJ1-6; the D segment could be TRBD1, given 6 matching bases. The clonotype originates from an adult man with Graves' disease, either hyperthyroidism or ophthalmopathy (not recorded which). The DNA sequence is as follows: TGTGCCAGCAGTCCTCGGGGGCAGCTAAGCAATAATTCACCCCTCCACTTT. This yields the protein CASSPRGQLSNNSPLHF.